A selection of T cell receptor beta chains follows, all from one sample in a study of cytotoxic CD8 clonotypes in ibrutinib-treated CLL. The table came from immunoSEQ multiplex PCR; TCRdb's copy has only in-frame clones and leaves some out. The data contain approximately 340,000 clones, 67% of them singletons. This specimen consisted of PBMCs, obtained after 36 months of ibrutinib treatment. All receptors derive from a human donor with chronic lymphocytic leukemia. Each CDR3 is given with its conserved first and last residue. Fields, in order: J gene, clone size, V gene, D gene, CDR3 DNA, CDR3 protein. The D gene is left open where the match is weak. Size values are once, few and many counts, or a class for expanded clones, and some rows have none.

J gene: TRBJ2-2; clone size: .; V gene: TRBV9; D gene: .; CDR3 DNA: TGTGCCAGCAGCGCCTTATGGAACCGGGAGCTGTTTTTT; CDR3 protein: CASSALWNRELFF
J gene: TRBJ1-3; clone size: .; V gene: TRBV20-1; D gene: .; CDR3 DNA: TGCAGTGCTAGTCAAGGAAACACCATATATTTT; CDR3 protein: CSASQGNTIYF
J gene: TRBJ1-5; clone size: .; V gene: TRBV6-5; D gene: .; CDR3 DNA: TGTGCCAGCAGATACGAAGACAGGCTCAATCAGCCCCAGCATTTT; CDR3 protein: CASRYEDRLNQPQHF
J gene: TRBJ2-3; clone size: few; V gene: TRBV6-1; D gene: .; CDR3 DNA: TGTGCCAGCAGTGAAGTACCCGGCACAGATACGCAGTATTTT; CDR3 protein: CASSEVPGTDTQYF
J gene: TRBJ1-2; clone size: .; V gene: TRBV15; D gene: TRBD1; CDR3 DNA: TGTGCCACCAGCAGGGGGACAGGGATGTATGGCTACACCTTC; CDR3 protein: CATSRGTGMYGYTF
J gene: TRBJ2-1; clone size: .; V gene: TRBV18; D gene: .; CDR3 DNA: TGTGCCAGCTCACCGTCTTTCCTAGTCGGCTCCAATGAGCAGTTCTTC; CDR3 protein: CASSPSFLVGSNEQFF
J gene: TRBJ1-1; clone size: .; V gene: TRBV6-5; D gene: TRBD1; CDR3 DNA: TGTGCCAGCAGATCGAGACAGGGGCGGACCACTGAAGCTTTCTTT; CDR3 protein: CASRSRQGRTTEAFF
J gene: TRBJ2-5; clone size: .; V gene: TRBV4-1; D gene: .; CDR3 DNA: TGCGCCAGCAGCCAAGTGGGGCGGGGGCAGTCGCTCATTCAAGAGACCCAGTACTTC; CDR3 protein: CASSQVGRGQSLIQETQYF
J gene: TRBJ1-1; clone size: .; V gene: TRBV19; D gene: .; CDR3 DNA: TGTGCCAGTAGTATTCTCGATGGGGAAGAAGCTTTCTTT; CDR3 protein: CASSILDGEEAFF
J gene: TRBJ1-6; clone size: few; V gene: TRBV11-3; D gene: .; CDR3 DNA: TGTGCCAGCAGCTTAGGTTCGAATTCACCCCTCCACTTT; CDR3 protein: CASSLGSNSPLHF